This paragraph covers one T cell receptor beta chain sequence. The entry originates in a study of technical replicates of blood from a handful of donors. Here immunoSEQ multiplex PCR was the method, and the copy in TCRdb shows in-frame clones only, minus some. The sample has about 80,000 clones, 80% to 90% seen once. The receptor comes from a human donor in good health. Some clones in this sample may be carry-over from other donors' samples. Sequenced material: PBMCs.

CDR3 in amino acids: CASSSTIGELFF. CDR3 in DNA: TGTGCCAGCAGCTCTACGATCGGGGAACTGTTTTTT. J is TRBJ1-4 and V is TRBV11-1; D is unclear. This CDR3 comprises 12 residues. The germline V gene encodes CDR1 SGHAT and CDR2 FQDESV (reference sequence). Trimming cost V 4 bases and J 12 bases, with 12 bases left between them.